The rows below give T cell receptor beta chains drawn from one sample of a study of CD4+ T cells in melanoma. Assay used: immunoSEQ multiplex PCR; TCRdb lists only in-frame clones, some missing. The data contain roughly 120,000 clones, approximately 90% of them singletons. Sequencing was done on a sample of peripheral blood. These receptors were obtained from a human donor with melanoma. CDR3s include the opening cysteine and the closing phenylalanine or tryptophan. The D gene is left open where the match is weak. Rows give clone size only sometimes, using once, few, many, or a class for an expanded clone.

TGTGCCAGCAGCTGGACAGGGGGTGATGAGCAGTTCTTC | CASSWTGGDEQFF | 13 | TRBD1 | TRBJ2-1 | . | TRBV7-3
TGTGCCAGTAGTATCGGCCCATTGAAGCCCCAGCATTTT | CASSIGPLKPQHF | 13 | . | TRBJ1-5 | . | TRBV19
TGCGCCAGCAGCGTCACAGGGGGATACACTGAAGCTTTCTTT | CASSVTGGYTEAFF | 14 | TRBD1 | TRBJ1-1 | . | TRBV5-1
TGTGCCAGCAGTTTCCCCAGCGGGGGTTTGTTCTTC | CASSFPSGGLFF | 12 | TRBD2 | TRBJ2-1 | . | TRBV28
TGTGCCAGCAGCCTAGGGACAGGGGGTCCCACCGGGGAGCTGTTTTTT | CASSLGTGGPTGELFF | 16 | TRBD1 | TRBJ2-2 | . | TRBV9
TGTGCCAGCAGCCCCCGGAACCAATCTGGAAACACCATATATTTT | CASSPRNQSGNTIYF | 15 | . | TRBJ1-3 | . | TRBV11-1
TGCGCCAGCAGCGGGGGACAGCCCCCCTCGGGTGAAAAACTGTTTTTT | CASSGGQPPSGEKLFF | 16 | TRBD1 | TRBJ1-4 | . | TRBV5-1
TGTGCCAGTAGGCGCAGCAAGTCCTACGAGCAGTACTTC | CASRRSKSYEQYF | 13 | . | TRBJ2-7 | . | TRBV19
TGTGCCAGCAGTCCCATAAAAGGGGGTTTTACTGAAGCTTTCTTT | CASSPIKGGFTEAFF | 15 | . | TRBJ1-1 | . | TRBV6-1
TGTGCCAGCAGCTTCATAGATACGCAGTATTTT | CASSFIDTQYF | 11 | . | TRBJ2-3 | . | TRBV11-2
TGTGCCAGTAGTATCCTCCCGGGGATCCCCTACGAGCAGTACTTC | CASSILPGIPYEQYF | 15 | . | TRBJ2-7 | . | TRBV19
TGTGCCAGCAGGAGTAGGCGGGATCACGAGCAGTTCTTC | CASRSRRDHEQFF | 13 | . | TRBJ2-1 | . | TRBV27
TGTGCCAGCGCCCAGTCCAGCAATAGCAATCAGCCCCAGCATTTT | CASAQSSNSNQPQHF | 15 | . | TRBJ1-5 | . | TRBV7-2
TGCGCCAGCAGCCAAGATCTCCCAGGGCCTGGCTACACCTTC | CASSQDLPGPGYTF | 14 | . | TRBJ1-2 | . | TRBV4-3
TGCAGCGTGGCTGGACAGGCGACTACTGAAGCTTTCTTT | CSVAGQATTEAFF | 13 | TRBD1 | TRBJ1-1 | few | TRBV29-1
TGCGCCAGCAGCTTGAGGGCAGGGGGGAAAGAGACCCAGTACTTC | CASSLRAGGKETQYF | 15 | . | TRBJ2-5 | . | TRBV5-1
TGTGCCAGCAGTTACACTTGGGCTAGCGGGAGTCCCGAGCAGTACTTC | CASSYTWASGSPEQYF | 16 | TRBD2 | TRBJ2-7 | . | TRBV6-8
TGTGCCAGCAGCTTTGGTACGGATGGCTACACCTTC | CASSFGTDGYTF | 12 | . | TRBJ1-2 | once | TRBV7-2
TGCGCCAGCAGCTTGAGCAGTGACGAGCAGTACTTC | CASSLSSDEQYF | 12 | . | TRBJ2-7 | . | TRBV5-1
TGTGCCAGCCTACCGACTCCTTCTGTTTCTTTTCGGACCTATGGCTACACCTTC | CASLPTPSVSFRTYGYTF | 18 | . | TRBJ1-2 | . | TRBV4-2
TGCGCCAGCACTCCCCTCCCCGGGACAGGAAGGAACTATGGCTACACCTTC | CASTPLPGTGRNYGYTF | 17 | TRBD1 | TRBJ1-2 | once | TRBV10-1
TGTGCCAGCAGCGTAGGGGTAGTAAGCGAGCAGTACTTC | CASSVGVVSEQYF | 13 | . | TRBJ2-7 | . | TRBV9
TGTGCCAGCAGTGGATCCTGGCAGGGGGGCTACACCGGGGAGCTGTTTTTT | CASSGSWQGGYTGELFF | 17 | . | TRBJ2-2 | . | TRBV9
TGTGCCAGCTCACCCGGGACTAGCGGCTCCTACGAGCAGTACTTC | CASSPGTSGSYEQYF | 15 | TRBD2 | TRBJ2-7 | once | TRBV18
TGTGCCAGCAGCTTAACCTTGGCTAGCGATGAGCAGTTCTTC | CASSLTLASDEQFF | 14 | . | TRBJ2-1 | . | TRBV7-3
TGTGCCTGGAGAAGCTCCTATAATTCACCCCTCCACTTT | CAWRSSYNSPLHF | 13 | . | TRBJ1-6 | . | TRBV30
TGTGCCAGCAGCTCCTCTAGCGGGAGGGCCGACGAGCAGTACTTC | CASSSSSGRADEQYF | 15 | TRBD2 | TRBJ2-7 | . | TRBV7-9
TGTGCCAGCAGCTCCCGGGACACTCCCTATGGCTACACCTTC | CASSSRDTPYGYTF | 14 | . | TRBJ1-2 | once | TRBV2